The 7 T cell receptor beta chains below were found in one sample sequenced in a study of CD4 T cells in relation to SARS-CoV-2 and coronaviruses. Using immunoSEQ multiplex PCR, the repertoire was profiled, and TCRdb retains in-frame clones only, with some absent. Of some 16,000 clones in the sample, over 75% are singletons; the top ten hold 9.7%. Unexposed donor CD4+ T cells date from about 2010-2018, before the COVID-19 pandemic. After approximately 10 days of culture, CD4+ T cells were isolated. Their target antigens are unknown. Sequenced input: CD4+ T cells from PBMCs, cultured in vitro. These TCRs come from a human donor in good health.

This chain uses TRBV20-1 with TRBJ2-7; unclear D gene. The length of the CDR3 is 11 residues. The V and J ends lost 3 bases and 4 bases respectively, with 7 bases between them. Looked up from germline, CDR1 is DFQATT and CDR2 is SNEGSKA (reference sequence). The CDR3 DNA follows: TGCAGTGCTAGCCAGATGTACGAGCAGTACTTC. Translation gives CSASQMYEQYF.

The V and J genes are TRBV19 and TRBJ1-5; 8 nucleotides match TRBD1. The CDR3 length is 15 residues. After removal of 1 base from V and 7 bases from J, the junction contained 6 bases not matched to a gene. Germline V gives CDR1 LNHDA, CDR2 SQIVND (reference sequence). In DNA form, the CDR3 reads TGTGCCAGTAGTATAGTTACAGGGGGAGGACAGCCCCAGCATTTT. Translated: CASSIVTGGGQPQHF.

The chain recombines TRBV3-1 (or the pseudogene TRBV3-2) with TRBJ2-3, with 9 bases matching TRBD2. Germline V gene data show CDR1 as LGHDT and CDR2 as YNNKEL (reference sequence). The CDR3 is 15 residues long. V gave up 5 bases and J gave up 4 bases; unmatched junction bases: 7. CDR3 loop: CASSEAGGGSDTQYF. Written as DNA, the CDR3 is TGTGCCAGCAGCGAAGCGGGAGGAGGATCAGATACGCAGTATTTT.

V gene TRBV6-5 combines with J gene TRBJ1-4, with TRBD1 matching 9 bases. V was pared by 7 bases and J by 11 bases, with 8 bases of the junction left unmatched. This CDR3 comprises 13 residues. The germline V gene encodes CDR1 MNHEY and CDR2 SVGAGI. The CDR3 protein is CASKPGQGRKLFF. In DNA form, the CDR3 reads TGTGCCAGCAAACCGGGACAGGGCAGGAAACTGTTTTTT.

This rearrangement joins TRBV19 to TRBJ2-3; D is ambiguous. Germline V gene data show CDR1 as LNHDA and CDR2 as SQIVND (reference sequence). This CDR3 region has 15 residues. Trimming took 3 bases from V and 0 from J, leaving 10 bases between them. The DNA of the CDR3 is TGTGCCAGTAGTATTTTACAAGACAGCACAGATACGCAGTATTTT. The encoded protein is CASSILQDSTDTQYF.

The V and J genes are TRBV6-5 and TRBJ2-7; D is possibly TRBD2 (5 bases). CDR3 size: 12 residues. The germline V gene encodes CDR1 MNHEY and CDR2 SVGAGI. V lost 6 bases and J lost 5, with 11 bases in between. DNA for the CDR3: TGTGCCAGCAGCGACCGGGGTGACGAGCAGTACTTC. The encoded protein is CASSDRGDEQYF.

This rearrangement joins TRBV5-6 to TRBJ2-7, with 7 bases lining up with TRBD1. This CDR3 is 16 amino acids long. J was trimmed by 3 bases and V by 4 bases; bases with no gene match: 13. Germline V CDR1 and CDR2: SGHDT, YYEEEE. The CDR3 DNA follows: TGTGCCAGCAGCCGTCGACAGGGATTTTCGGTCTACGAGCAGTACTTC. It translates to CASSRRQGFSVYEQYF. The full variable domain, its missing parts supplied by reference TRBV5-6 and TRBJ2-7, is DAGVTQSPTHLIKTRGQQVTLRCSPKSGHDTVSWYQQALGQGPQFIFQYYEEEERQRGNFPDRFSGHQFPNYSSELNVNALLLGDSALYLCASSRRQGFSVYEQYFGPGTRLTVT.